The 26 T cell receptor beta chains reported below all come from one sample, sequenced in a study of OX40 agonist ivuxolimab in advanced cancers. Clones were sequenced by immunoSEQ multiplex PCR, and TCRdb holds only the in-frame ones, with some missing. The sample gives tens of thousands of clones, about 80% of which show up once; about a quarter is in the top ten. The sample consisted of CD4+ or CD8+ T cells sorted from blood, taken in a trial of the OX40 agonist ivuxolimab. These receptors were collected from an adult with an advanced solid tumor such as melanoma, head and neck, liver or kidney cancer.

The rearrangement uses TRBV4-1 and TRBJ1-2, with D possibly matching TRBD1 (6 bases). The CDR3 is 15 residues long. Germline values: CDR1 MGHRA, CDR2 YSYEKL. The V end lost 3 bases, the J end lost 7 bases, and 18 bases lay between the germline ends. Here the CDR3 DNA reads TGCGCCAGCAGCCAGGAAACAGGGTTGGGGAGTGGCTACACCTTC. Translating it yields CASSQETGLGSGYTF.

Relative to its sample, this clone is medium-sized. The chain joins TRBV27 to TRBJ2-1; tentative D call: TRBD2 (6 bases). The CDR3 covers 15 residues. Germline-derived CDR1 and CDR2 are MNHEY and SMNVEV (reference sequence). The V end lost 0 bases, the J end lost 6 bases, and 12 bases lay between the germline ends. The CDR3 loop reads CASSLSGGLGNEQFF. DNA of the CDR3: TGTGCCAGCAGTTTATCCGGGGGATTAGGCAATGAGCAGTTCTTC.

The rearrangement uses TRBV5-4 and TRBJ2-7; weak D call: TRBD2 (5 bases). The CDR3 sequence is 14 residues long. The germline CDR1 and CDR2 sequences are SGHNT and YYREEE (reference sequence). V was clipped by 2 bases and J by 5 bases, with 14 bases between them. The CDR3 bases are TGTGCCAGCAGCTTAAATTACGGGAAAAACGAGCAGTACTTC. This gives the protein CASSLNYGKNEQYF.

This clone was seen once. The chain links TRBV4-3 to TRBJ2-5; D possibly corresponds to TRBD2 (7 bases). The CDR3 is 15 residues long. V was trimmed by 0 bases and J by 1 base, leaving 9 bases between them. CDR1 is LGHNA, CDR2 YSLEER, per germline. CDR3 in DNA: TGCGCCAGCAGCCAAGAGGGGGGGCCCCAAGAGACCCAGTACTTC. Translating it yields CASSQEGGPQETQYF.

This clone has a single count. The chain carries TRBV28 and TRBJ1-1; D is unresolved. The V and J ends lost 2 bases and 2 bases respectively, with 3 bases between them. The CDR3 loop spans 12 amino acids. Germline V gives CDR1 MDHEN, CDR2 SYDVKM. Here the CDR3 reads CASSLANTEAFF. CDR3 nucleotide sequence: TGTGCCAGCAGTTTAGCCAACACTGAAGCTTTCTTT.

The V and J genes are TRBV5-1 and TRBJ2-7, with TRBD1 identical over 8 bases. The V gene end was trimmed by 0 bases and the J gene end by 6 bases; junction bases not matched to a gene: 8. Germline lookup yields CDR1 SGHRS and CDR2 YFSETQ. This CDR3 spans 15 amino acids. The CDR3: CASSLDRGEPLEQYF. The CDR3 nucleotides are TGCGCCAGCAGCTTGGACAGGGGGGAACCCCTCGAGCAGTACTTC.

The genes are TRBV7-7 and TRBJ2-3; D not resolved. In germline, CDR1 is SSHAT, CDR2 FNYEAQ (reference sequence). The CDR3 spans 13 residues. Trimming cost V 1 base and J 2 bases, with 4 bases left between them. CDR3 in DNA: TGTGCCAGCAGCTTAGACACCACAGATACGCAGTATTTT. Translated: CASSLDTTDTQYF.

V gene TRBV5-1 combines with J gene TRBJ2-7; tentative D call: TRBD1 (6 bases). Germline CDR1 is SGHRS and CDR2 is YFSETQ. V lost 0 bases to trimming and J lost 4 bases, with 8 bases between them. The CDR3 is 13 residues long. This chain's CDR3 is CASSLGDTYEQYF. Here the CDR3 DNA reads TGCGCCAGCAGCTTGGGGGACACTTACGAGCAGTACTTC. Full variable domain (rest looked up from reference TRBV5-1 and TRBJ2-7): KAGVTQTPRYLIKTRGQQVTLSCSPISGHRSVSWYQQTPGQGLQFLFEYFSETQRNKGNFPGRFSGRQFSNSRSEMNVSTLELGDSALYLCASSLGDTYEQYFGPGTRLTVT.

The genes are TRBV29-1 and TRBJ2-1, with a possible D match to TRBD1 (6 bases). CDR3 length equals 14 residues. The germline V gene encodes CDR1 SQVTM and CDR2 ANQGSEA. Trimming left V 5 bases short and J 1 base short, with 12 bases between. The CDR3 nucleotides are TGCAGCGTTCTGACAGGTCTTTCCTACAATGAGCAGTTCTTC. Its translation: CSVLTGLSYNEQFF.

This clone was picked up a small number of times. The sample has other DNA sequences that encode this CDR3 too. This chain links TRBV27 with TRBJ1-4; D unclear. With 2 bases removed from V and 7 bases from J, the gap between germline ends came to 5 bases. Germline assignment: CDR1 MNHEY and CDR2 SMNVEV (reference sequence). There are 12 residues in the CDR3. This CDR3 is CASSLNGEKLFF. In DNA, the CDR3 is TGTGCCAGCAGTTTAAACGGTGAAAAACTGTTTTTT.

By frequency in the sample, this clone is medium-sized. The chain links TRBV4-3 to TRBJ2-1; D is unclear. Trimming pared 1 base from V and 7 bases from J, leaving 8 bases between. Germline CDR1 is LGHNA and CDR2 is YSLEER. The CDR3 loop spans 13 amino acids. The CDR3 DNA reads as TGCGCCAGCAGCCAAGCCGTAGGGAATGAGCAGTTCTTC. Encoded protein: CASSQAVGNEQFF.

The J gene is TRBJ1-2, the V gene TRBV5-4; D ambiguous. Germline CDR1 reads SGHNT; CDR2 reads YYREEE (reference sequence). CDR3 length: 14 amino acids. V was shortened by 4 bases and J by 8 bases, with 18 bases between the two germline ends. The CDR3 sequence: CASSGGWASGGYTF. CDR3 coding DNA: TGTGCCAGCAGCGGAGGATGGGCTTCCGGGGGCTACACCTTC.

The chain combines TRBV29-1 with TRBJ2-2; TRBD1 is a possible D gene (7 bases). Trimming left V 2 bases short and J 3 bases short, with 13 bases between. Germline CDR1 and CDR2: SQVTM and ANQGSEA. The CDR3 length is 15 residues. The CDR3 loop is CSVEKGRGDTGELFF. The CDR3 DNA is TGCAGCGTTGAAAAGGGCAGGGGGGACACCGGGGAGCTGTTTTTT.

This chain connects TRBV7-3 to TRBJ1-5; TRBD1 agrees at 8 bases. The CDR3 covers 14 residues. The trim removed 2 bases at V and 6 bases at J, leaving 3 bases unmatched. CDR1 and CDR2 (germline): SGHTA, FQGTGA. CDR3 sequence reads: CASSLAGGSQPQHF. CDR3 in DNA: TGTGCCAGCAGCTTAGCAGGGGGCAGTCAGCCCCAGCATTTT. Filled out from reference TRBV7-3 and TRBJ1-5, the complete variable domain reads GAGVSQTPSNKVTEKGKYVELRCDPISGHTALYWYRQSLGQGPEFLIYFQGTGAADDSGLPNDRFFAVRPEGSVSTLKIQRTERGDSAVYLCASSLAGGSQPQHFGDGTRLSIL.

This chain links TRBV28 with TRBJ2-5, with D uncertain. The J call may be faulty, since TRBJ2-7 better matches the DNA end. CDR1 and CDR2 (germline): MDHEN, SYDVKM. This CDR3 contains 13 residues. This chain's CDR3 is CASSPPSSYEQYF. In DNA form, the CDR3 reads TGTGCCAGCAGCCCCCCGAGCTCCTACGAGCAGTACTTC.

In its sample, this clone ranks as medium-sized. This chain uses TRBV6-4 with TRBJ2-1, with 7 bases matching TRBD1. The germline V gene has CDR1 MRHNA and CDR2 SNTAGT. The CDR3 consists of 14 residues. J was trimmed by 7 bases and V by 0 bases; bases with no gene match: 3. The CDR3 DNA sequence: TGTGCCAGCAGTGACTCAGGGGGCAGGAATGAGCAGTTCTTC. This gives the protein CASSDSGGRNEQFF.

This clone was detected only once. The chain is built from TRBV13 and TRBJ1-1; D gene uncertain. The CDR3 loop spans 14 amino acids. The germline V gene has CDR1 PRHDT and CDR2 FYEKMQ (reference sequence). Trimming pared 1 base from V and 6 bases from J, leaving 12 bases between. The CDR3 bases are TGTGCCAGCAGCTTAGACCGGCAGGCGCCTGAAGCTTTCTTT. It specifies CASSLDRQAPEAFF.

The gene calls are TRBV7-6 and TRBJ2-1; TRBD2 agrees at 7 bases. Germline-derived CDR1 and CDR2 are SGHVS and FNYEAQ. The CDR3 runs 15 residues. Trimming at V came to 0 bases and at J to 2 bases, leaving 1 base not matched to a gene. CDR3 amino acids: CASSLAGGTYNEQFF. The CDR3 bases are TGTGCCAGCAGCTTAGCGGGAGGGACCTACAATGAGCAGTTCTTC.

The rearrangement uses TRBV6-5 and TRBJ1-5; the D is unclear. This CDR3 contains 14 residues. Trimming removed 2 bases at V and 1 base at J, with 6 bases between. Germline CDR1 MNHEY, CDR2 SVGAGI. Written as DNA, the CDR3 is TGTGCCAGCAGTTACAAACACAGCAATCAGCCCCAGCATTTT. Protein sequence: CASSYKHSNQPQHF.

V is TRBV28 and J is TRBJ2-5; perhaps TRBD2 as D (6 bases). The CDR3 length is 15 residues. Trimming pared 3 bases from V and 4 bases from J, leaving 15 bases between. CDR1 is MDHEN and CDR2 is SYDVKM in the germline V gene. CDR3 region: CASSFASSDRETQYF. CDR3 in DNA: TGTGCCAGCAGTTTCGCGTCTAGCGATAGAGAGACCCAGTACTTC.

The V and J genes are TRBV7-3 and TRBJ2-1, with 11 bases fitting TRBD2. V dropped 5 bases and J dropped 3; count of bases not matched to a gene: 3. This CDR3 is built from 15 residues. Germline-derived CDR1 and CDR2 are SGHTA and FQGTGA. CDR3 in DNA: TGTGCCAGCAGCCCTACTAGCGGGAGCTACAATGAGCAGTTCTTC. It is translated as CASSPTSGSYNEQFF.

The chain uses TRBV4-1 and TRBJ2-7; TRBD1 aligns across 8 bases. J lost 5 bases, V lost 0 bases, and 3 bases had no gene match. Per germline, CDR1 MGHRA and CDR2 YSYEKL. The CDR3 is 14 residues long. The CDR3 DNA reads TGCGCCAGCAGCCAAGACCGGACAGGGAACGAGCAGTACTTC. Translation gives CASSQDRTGNEQYF.

This clone has just one count. The chain has TRBV11-2 and TRBJ1-1, with D possibly TRBD1 on 5 matching bases. The CDR3 sequence is 12 residues long. Germline values: CDR1 SGHAT, CDR2 FQNNGV. Trimming took off 2 bases at V and 12 bases at J, with 13 bases between the two ends. The CDR3 DNA is TGTGCCAGCAGCTTATCGGCAGGGAGAACTTTCTTT. This translates into CASSLSAGRTFF.

This clone was counted between two and nine times. The V gene is TRBV7-6, the J gene TRBJ2-1; 16 positions match TRBD2. The length of the CDR3 is 20 residues. Trimming took 5 bases from V and 1 from J; bases not matched to a gene: 11. Germline V gene data show CDR1 as SGHVS and CDR2 as FNYEAQ. The CDR3, as DNA: TGTGCCAGCAGCGGCAATACGGGACTAGCGGGGGGGCGTTCCTACAATGAGCAGTTCTTC. Amino acids: CASSGNTGLAGGRSYNEQFF.

This clone was seen a single time. The gene calls are TRBV27 and TRBJ1-5; perhaps TRBD1 as D (5 bases). CDR1 is MNHEY and CDR2 is SMNVEV in the germline V gene (reference sequence). The V gene lost 1 base and the J gene lost 5 bases, with 6 bases spanning the gap. The CDR3 totals 13 residues. Written as DNA, the CDR3 is TGTGCCAGCAGTTTATTGGGGCATCAGCCCCAGCATTTT. Protein product: CASSLLGHQPQHF.

The chain carries TRBV4-1 and TRBJ2-7, with TRBD2 as a possible D gene (6 bases). Trimming removed 4 bases at V and 10 bases at J, with 20 bases between. This CDR3 is built from 14 residues. CDR1 and CDR2 (germline): MGHRA, YSYEKL. The CDR3 DNA follows: TGCGCCAGCAGCCCAGAAGCGGGCAGCCCCGATCAGTACTTC. It encodes CASSPEAGSPDQYF.